This TCR beta chain was found in a study of T-cell reconstitution after alpha-beta-depleted transplantation in children. Trimming cost V 5 bases and J 5 bases; bases outside gene matches: 6. Germline V lookup: CDR1 DFQATT, CDR2 SNEGSKA (reference sequence). This CDR3 has 13 residues. Preparation of the TCRbeta library used unique molecular identifiers. TCRdb reprocessed the PCR reads via MiXCR and lists one record per CDR3 protein. The table has over 400,000 distinct CDR3 sequences, under 15% seen once. The chain is built from TRBV20-1 and TRBJ2-5, with TRBD1 matching 9 bases. This clonotype originated in a human donor who donated a stem cell graft to a child with combined immunodeficiency. Sequences were derived from PBMCs from the stem cell graft donor, sampled from the stem cell graft. The CDR3 bases are TGCAGTGCTCCCGGGACAGGGAGTGAGACCCAGTACTTC. It encodes CSAPGTGSETQYF.